This entry concerns a single T cell receptor (beta chain). The antigen is undetermined. Method: immunoSEQ multiplex PCR; TCRdb's copy keeps in-frame clones and lacks some. The sample has around 2.1 million clones, approximately 96% seen once. The entry originates in a study of shared clonotypes between healthy human individuals. General study points: Non-shared clonotypes were found to have lower generation probabilities than the clonotypes that were shared by all four of the sorted-subset donors.

The V end was cut by 2 bases, the J end by 8 bases, with 15 bases between. The CDR3 is 14 residues long. Germline V gene lookup returns CDR1 KGHSH and CDR2 LQKENI. This sequence was found in a man aged 18-30 years in good health. What was sequenced was naive CD4+ T cells sorted from blood. Subset reported: CD45RA+ positively selected. The chain is built from TRBV18 and TRBJ1-1, with D possibly being TRBD1 (5 bases). The CDR3 region is CASSPEFGGIEAFF. The CDR3 DNA sequence: TGTGCCAGCTCACCAGAATTCGGGGGGATCGAAGCTTTCTTT.